This paragraph reports one T cell receptor beta chain. No antigen is known for it. The PCR contained 60 Vbeta and 13 Jbeta primers. The repertoire was sequenced with immunoSEQ multiplex PCR; TCRdb's copy has only in-frame clones and lacks some. The sample carries under 150,000 clones, approximately 80% recorded once. This entry comes from a study of cytomegalovirus exposure and HLA in healthy donors. Study-wide points: TCR beta chain V- and J-gene trimming was linked, in a later analysis, to a missense variant in DCLRE1C. TCR beta chains numbering more than 150 were designated cytomegalovirus-associated. Versus the approximately 700-donor mean, an Asian-associated ancestry cluster reportedly showed fewer N-insertions in a later analysis.

This receptor was identified in a woman younger than 30 in good health and CMV-seronegative. The sample comprised PBMCs.

CDR3 amino acids: CASSRDSGNTIYF. The CDR3 DNA sequence: TGTGCCAGCAGCCGGGACTCTGGAAACACCATATATTTT. This chain uses TRBV5-4 with TRBJ1-3; D remains ambiguous. The V end was cut by 4 bases, the J end by 0 bases, with 5 bases between. The CDR3 totals 13 residues. Germline loops: CDR1 SGHNT, CDR2 YYREEE (reference sequence).